One TCR beta chain is described in this entry. These data come from a study of CD8 T cells in Susac syndrome. Unmatched junction bases numbered 11, after V lost 3 bases and J lost 5 bases. Germline V CDR1 and CDR2: SGDLS, YYNGEE. The CDR3 is made up of 16 amino acids. CD8+ and CD4+ blood T cells underwent TCR beta sequencing. Patients with Susac syndrome met the recently defined diagnostic criteria for definite or probable disease. Reverse transcription used about 0.45 to 1 ug RNA and random hexamers. Amplification of TCR beta CDR3 used immunoSEQ multiplex PCR across 54 Vbeta and 13 Jbeta. From the immunoSEQ multiplex PCR reads, TCRdb called clonotypes with MiXCR, one entry per CDR3 protein. This table holds about 150,000 distinct CDR3 sequences, 85% to 95% found once.

Sequenced sample: CD4+ T cells from PBMCs. The sequence was collected from a human donor with Susac syndrome. The chain couples TRBV9 to TRBJ2-5; 9 bases line up with TRBD1. The CDR3: CASSAEWDRVEETQYF. As DNA, the CDR3 is TGTGCCAGCAGCGCAGAATGGGACAGGGTGGAGGAGACCCAGTACTTC.